This is a list of T cell receptor beta chains from one sample in a study of response to subunit inactivated influenza vaccine. TCRdb recomputed calls from the RT-PCR reads with MiXCR, one row per CDR3 protein. Of hundreds of thousands of distinct CDR3 sequences in the sample, 9% to 15% are singletons; the top ten hold 7.8%. The specimen comprised non-naive T cells sorted from PBMCs, sampled 14 days before vaccination. Source of these receptors: a man aged 45-65 years who received an inactivated influenza vaccine. Each CDR3 is given with its conserved first and last residue. D genes are given only for firm matches. Only part of the rows carry a size: once, few, many, or a class if the clone is expanded.

DNA: TGTGCCAGCAGCCAGGGCGGGGGTTTGGACAGGGACTCCTACGAGCAGTACTTC
CDR3: CASSQGGGLDRDSYEQYF
D: .
size: .
V: TRBV4-2
J: TRBJ2-7

DNA: TGTGCCATCAGTGCAAGGGTTAATCAGCCCCAGCATTTT
CDR3: CAISARVNQPQHF
D: .
size: .
V: TRBV10-3
J: TRBJ1-5

DNA: TGTGCCAGCAGCGTAGATGGAGTCATCTTTAATTCACCCCTCCACTTT
CDR3: CASSVDGVIFNSPLHF
D: .
size: few
V: TRBV9
J: TRBJ1-6

DNA: TGTGCCAGCAGCGACAGAGAGGGGGGGGAGCTGTTTTTT
CDR3: CASSDREGGELFF
D: .
size: few
V: TRBV6-2/TRBV6-3
J: TRBJ2-2

DNA: TGTGCCAGCAGCCGCCATACGGGGGAGAGATATGGCTACACCTTC
CDR3: CASSRHTGERYGYTF
D: .
size: .
V: TRBV7-2
J: TRBJ1-2

DNA: TGTGCCAGCAGACCAGGACTAAACACTGAAGCTTTCTTT
CDR3: CASRPGLNTEAFF
D: .
size: few
V: TRBV6-1
J: TRBJ1-1

DNA: TGTGCCAGCAGTGAAGCAGCGCAGTTAAGGGTTGACGAGCAGTACTTC
CDR3: CASSEAAQLRVDEQYF
D: .
size: .
V: TRBV2
J: TRBJ2-7

DNA: TGCAGTGCTAGACTCCACGACAGGGGCTACGAGCAGTACTTC
CDR3: CSARLHDRGYEQYF
D: TRBD1
size: few
V: TRBV20-1
J: TRBJ2-7

DNA: TGTGCCACCAGCAAAGCGGGACCCCTCTCCTACGAGCAGTACTTC
CDR3: CATSKAGPLSYEQYF
D: TRBD2
size: many
V: TRBV15
J: TRBJ2-7

DNA: TGCGCCAGCAGCTCCGTCACGGGCCGCCTGGGGACTGAAGCTTTCTTT
CDR3: CASSSVTGRLGTEAFF
D: .
size: .
V: TRBV5-1
J: TRBJ1-1

DNA: TGTGCCAGCAGTTACTCGGCAGATAACACTGAAGCTTTCTTT
CDR3: CASSYSADNTEAFF
D: .
size: few
V: TRBV6-5
J: TRBJ1-1

DNA: TGTGCCAGCAGTTTGACGGGACAGTTCTACAATGAGCAGTTCTTC
CDR3: CASSLTGQFYNEQFF
D: TRBD1
size: .
V: TRBV27
J: TRBJ2-1

DNA: TGCAGCGTTGGAGCTGGGACCACAGATACGCAGTATTTT
CDR3: CSVGAGTTDTQYF
D: .
size: many
V: TRBV29-1
J: TRBJ2-3

DNA: TGTGCCAGCAGTTTAGGGGGTGGTGGGGAGCAGTACTTC
CDR3: CASSLGGGGEQYF
D: .
size: many
V: TRBV12-3/TRBV12-4
J: TRBJ2-7

DNA: TGTGCCAGCAGTTCCCGGACTAGCGGGATGTTTGAGCAGTTCTTC
CDR3: CASSSRTSGMFEQFF
D: TRBD2
size: few
V: TRBV12-3/TRBV12-4
J: TRBJ2-1

DNA: TGTGCCAGCAGAATGGGACAGGGAAGGGCAGATACGCAGTATTTT
CDR3: CASRMGQGRADTQYF
D: TRBD1
size: few
V: TRBV28
J: TRBJ2-3

DNA: TGCAGTGCAGCCAAAGAGACCCAGTACTTC
CDR3: CSAAKETQYF
D: .
size: few
V: TRBV20-1
J: TRBJ2-5

DNA: TGTGCCAGTAGTATCGGACAGGGGAACCAAGAGACCCAGTACTTC
CDR3: CASSIGQGNQETQYF
D: TRBD1
size: few
V: TRBV19
J: TRBJ2-5

DNA: TGCAGCGGGGGGCTAGCGGCTGATGAGCAGTTCTTC
CDR3: CSGGLAADEQFF
D: .
size: many
V: TRBV29-1
J: TRBJ2-1

DNA: TGTGCCAGCAGTACCTTTGGCGAGCAGTACTTC
CDR3: CASSTFGEQYF
D: .
size: .
V: TRBV5-6
J: TRBJ2-7

DNA: TGCGCCAGCAGCCAAGTAACAGGCCCCTACGAGCAGTACTTC
CDR3: CASSQVTGPYEQYF
D: .
size: .
V: TRBV4-1
J: TRBJ2-7

DNA: TGTGCCACCAGTGATGGGACAGATAATGAAAAACTGTTTTTT
CDR3: CATSDGTDNEKLFF
D: TRBD1
size: few
V: TRBV24-1
J: TRBJ1-4

DNA: TGTGCCAGCAAGGGACAGGGCGGGAACACCGGGGAGCTGTTTTTT
CDR3: CASKGQGGNTGELFF
D: TRBD1
size: .
V: TRBV2
J: TRBJ2-2

DNA: TGTGCCAGCAGCTCACAGGGGGCAACCATCTACGAGCAGTACTTC
CDR3: CASSSQGATIYEQYF
D: TRBD1
size: many
V: TRBV12-3/TRBV12-4
J: TRBJ2-7

DNA: TGTGCCAGCAGCCGGACTAGAAACAATGAGCAGTTCTTC
CDR3: CASSRTRNNEQFF
D: TRBD2
size: few
V: TRBV6-1
J: TRBJ2-1

DNA: TGCGCCAGCAGCCATTCTTGGGGGGGCAATGAGCAGTTCTTC
CDR3: CASSHSWGGNEQFF
D: TRBD2
size: .
V: TRBV4-1
J: TRBJ2-1

DNA: TGTGCCAGCTCCCGTCCGGGACGAAGCACAGATACGCAGTATTTT
CDR3: CASSRPGRSTDTQYF
D: .
size: few
V: TRBV28
J: TRBJ2-3

DNA: TGTGCCAGCAGCTCCAGAGAATTCAATCAGCCCCAGCATTTT
CDR3: CASSSREFNQPQHF
D: .
size: few
V: TRBV5-8
J: TRBJ1-5

DNA: TGCAGCGTTGAAGAGGGCTTCCTTGGGGGCGAGCAGTACTTC
CDR3: CSVEEGFLGGEQYF
D: .
size: many
V: TRBV29-1
J: TRBJ2-7

DNA: TGTGCCAGCAGTGAACAAACCCTAGACGGGCAGTACTTC
CDR3: CASSEQTLDGQYF
D: .
size: .
V: TRBV25-1
J: TRBJ2-7

DNA: TGTGCCTGGAGTGTACGCTCTTGGGGTACTGAAGCTTTCTTT
CDR3: CAWSVRSWGTEAFF
D: .
size: .
V: TRBV30
J: TRBJ1-1

DNA: TGTGCCAGCAGCACCGGACTGACAGGGGGCTATCAGCCCCAGCATTTT
CDR3: CASSTGLTGGYQPQHF
D: TRBD1
size: few
V: TRBV12-3/TRBV12-4
J: TRBJ1-5

DNA: TGTGCCAGCAGCTTAGAGGCAGGGGGCTCCTACAATGAGCAGTTCTTC
CDR3: CASSLEAGGSYNEQFF
D: TRBD1
size: few
V: TRBV7-2
J: TRBJ2-1

DNA: TGTGCCAGCAGTCCAAGCTTTAGCGGAAATCAAGAGACCCAGTACTTC
CDR3: CASSPSFSGNQETQYF
D: .
size: .
V: TRBV6-1
J: TRBJ2-5

DNA: TGCAGCGTTGGAGATCGTATCAATGGCTACACCTTC
CDR3: CSVGDRINGYTF
D: .
size: many
V: TRBV29-1
J: TRBJ1-2

DNA: TGCAGTGCCGGACAGGGGATGAACTATGGCTACACCTTC
CDR3: CSAGQGMNYGYTF
D: TRBD1
size: many
V: TRBV20-1
J: TRBJ1-2

DNA: TGTGCCAGCAGCTTAGCGGCCAGGGGGTTATATGGCTACACCTTC
CDR3: CASSLAARGLYGYTF
D: TRBD1
size: .
V: TRBV7-2
J: TRBJ1-2

DNA: TGCAGTGCACCCGCGAGGGGGCGGATTAATGAGCAGTTCTTC
CDR3: CSAPARGRINEQFF
D: TRBD1
size: many
V: TRBV20-1
J: TRBJ2-1

DNA: TGTGCCAGCAGTTACGGTGGAGGAGCGGCCCAGTACTTC
CDR3: CASSYGGGAAQYF
D: .
size: .
V: TRBV6-2/TRBV6-3
J: TRBJ2-5

DNA: TGTGCCAGCAGCTTAGCCCACTATGGCTACACCTTC
CDR3: CASSLAHYGYTF
D: .
size: .
V: TRBV7-9
J: TRBJ1-2

DNA: TGTGCCAGCAGTTACTCTCAGTCTGGCCCCGGGGAGCTGTTTTTT
CDR3: CASSYSQSGPGELFF
D: .
size: many
V: TRBV6-5
J: TRBJ2-2

DNA: TGCAGTGCTAGAGATACTAGCGGGAGGAGGGATACGCAGTATTTT
CDR3: CSARDTSGRRDTQYF
D: TRBD2
size: .
V: TRBV20-1
J: TRBJ2-3

DNA: TGCAGTGCTACCCCGCTGAGCGAGCAGTACTTC
CDR3: CSATPLSEQYF
D: .
size: .
V: TRBV20-1
J: TRBJ2-7

DNA: TGCGCCAGCAGACCGGACAGGGGTGGCCAAGAGACCCAGTACTTC
CDR3: CASRPDRGGQETQYF
D: TRBD1
size: few
V: TRBV5-1
J: TRBJ2-5

DNA: TGTGCCACCTACGACAGGGGCAACGAGCAGTACTTC
CDR3: CATYDRGNEQYF
D: TRBD1
size: many
V: TRBV6-5
J: TRBJ2-7

DNA: TGTGCCAGCAGCTCGCGGACAGGGGGACCCACCGGGGAGCTGTTTTTT
CDR3: CASSSRTGGPTGELFF
D: TRBD1
size: few
V: TRBV9
J: TRBJ2-2

DNA: TGTGCCAGCAGTTCCACCTGGGACAGTAGCTCCTACAATGAGCAGTTCTTC
CDR3: CASSSTWDSSSYNEQFF
D: TRBD1
size: many
V: TRBV12-3/TRBV12-4
J: TRBJ2-1